This is a list of T cell receptor beta chains from one sample in a study of blood T cells in healthy people across ages. One entry per CDR3 protein results from TCRdb running MiXCR on the 5' RACE reads. The sample lists around 780,000 distinct CDR3 sequences, 56% seen once, with approximately 24% in the top ten. What was sequenced was blood. The receptors originated from a man aged 35 to 55 in good health. CDR3s include the opening cysteine and the closing phenylalanine or tryptophan. Fields, in order: V gene, J gene, CDR3 protein.

>TRBV6-1|TRBJ2-1
CASRPGGLNEQFF
>TRBV25-1|TRBJ2-2
CASSEFSVTGELFF
>TRBV21-1|TRBJ1-5
CASSKPKQGAKITYSNQPQHF
>TRBV3-1|TRBJ2-7
CASSQGGGRSEQYF
>TRBV20-1|TRBJ2-5
CSAVDGGETQYF
>TRBV2|TRBJ2-3
CASGTDASTDTQYF
>TRBV27|TRBJ2-1
CASSLVSSNEQFF
>TRBV6-2/TRBV6-3|TRBJ2-7
CASGIGRAREQYF
>TRBV2|.
CASLVGEALYYEQYF
>TRBV29-1|TRBJ1-2
CSVVGGGTYGYTF
>TRBV4-3|TRBJ2-5
CASSQDRYAETQYF
>TRBV28|TRBJ2-5
CASSPSSVGPGTQYF
>TRBV6-5|TRBJ2-1
CATKVPGLSYNEQFF
>TRBV7-2|.
CASSTLPGHHEQYF
>TRBV24-1|TRBJ1-2
CATSDAGGGLNYGYTF
>TRBV6-6|TRBJ1-1
CASSPWNTEAFF
>TRBV7-3|.
CASSLKREWAYEQYF
>TRBV20-1|TRBJ2-7
CSARNPQETYEQYF
>TRBV28|.
CASSFWDRDEQYF
>TRBV20-1|TRBJ2-1
CSAHRLAGYNEQFF
>TRBV25-1|TRBJ2-7
CASSEYSQAQYF
>TRBV12-3/TRBV12-4|TRBJ2-3
CASSRFGAVTQYF
>TRBV27|TRBJ1-4
CASSRETPGSTNEKLFF
>TRBV7-2|TRBJ2-1
CASSPGLARHNEQFF
>TRBV7-2|.
CASSSQNEQYF
>TRBV7-2|TRBJ2-1
CASSLVGGAFNEQFF
>TRBV6-2/TRBV6-3|.
CASRTSGASYNEQYF
>TRBV4-3|TRBJ2-1
CASSQALAGVEQFF
>TRBV29-1|TRBJ1-1
CSVGGIGGAWMNTEAFF
>TRBV28|TRBJ1-2
CASRPGTGGLRGYTF
>TRBV12-3/TRBV12-4|TRBJ1-2
CASSPDSNYGYTF
>TRBV7-2|TRBJ1-1
CASSFRQGHTEAFF
>TRBV6-1|TRBJ2-3
CASSELPPDRVLTDTQYF
>TRBV24-1|TRBJ2-1
CATSDSQGKLWSYNEQFF
>TRBV20-1|TRBJ2-7
CSAVSQFWGNPSYEQYF
>TRBV7-2|.
CASSSRTSGTTFYEQYF
>TRBV20-1|TRBJ2-5
CSAYGLAGETQYF
>TRBV7-2|TRBJ2-1
CASSTTSRGHEQFF
>TRBV7-3|TRBJ2-7
CASSLMPSFEQYF
>TRBV25-1|TRBJ1-4
CASRSRTAATNEKLFF
>TRBV27|TRBJ2-7
CASSWQGSCEQYF
>TRBV20-1|TRBJ2-3
CSAREGLARTDTQYF
>TRBV27|TRBJ1-6
CASSYRGDNSPLHF
>TRBV29-1|TRBJ1-2
CSAPDGLHSYGYTF
>TRBV2|TRBJ2-3
CASSPRGDTDTQYF
>TRBV4-3|TRBJ2-3
CASSQDFTLVGDTQYF
>TRBV20-1|TRBJ2-7
CEAIGAGYYEQYF
>TRBV27|TRBJ1-2
CASKNAGTGNNYGYTF
>TRBV20-1|TRBJ2-1
CSATLTSAGPLGEQFF
>TRBV27|TRBJ2-6
CASSFWGSYSGANVLTF
>TRBV27|TRBJ2-3
CASSLRLAGGPSRTDTQYF
>TRBV6-6|TRBJ2-1
CASRPRTGVYNEQFF
>TRBV5-4|TRBJ2-5
CASRAGASGPKETQYF
>TRBV6-1|TRBJ2-7
CASREQGADEQYF
>TRBV20-1|TRBJ2-1
CSAIRLAGGHEQFF
>TRBV2|TRBJ2-2
CASSLDNTGELFF
>TRBV30|TRBJ1-5
CAWSGGIDQPQHF
>TRBV5-1|TRBJ2-1
CASKSSSSYNEQFF
>TRBV12-3/TRBV12-4|TRBJ2-3
CASSPKPTGTYTDTQYF